The entry that follows covers one T cell receptor beta chain sequence. Many counts were recorded for this clonotype. Its antigen specificity is not known. Qualities for individual bases were not recorded, and no much larger clone is one base off. This specimen belongs to a study of Graves' ophthalmopathy and Graves' hyperthyroidism (dated by TCRdb to 2016 to 2019). For the wider study: Peripheral blood samples were taken at the time of initial diagnosis, before any treatment was given. In total, approximately 140 blood samples were TCR-sequenced: 40 to 45 ophthalmopathy, roughly 77 hyperthyroidism and some 17 hyperthyroidism-to-ophthalmopathy patients. Following sampling, methimazole starting at 30 mg daily was administered to hyperthyroidism patients, and high-dose intravenous methylprednisolone was administered to ophthalmopathy patients. The study used signatures of the TCR beta repertoire to tell Graves' ophthalmopathy apart from Graves' hyperthyroidism and to predict which patients would progress to ophthalmopathy. T-cell repertoires of thyroid tissue and blood were compared in more than 5 hyperthyroidism patients. To explore V-J signatures that separate ophthalmopathy from hyperthyroidism, a discovery set of more than 95 patients was enrolled, consisting of roughly 45 with ophthalmopathy and some 56 with stable hyperthyroidism. The independent validation cohort included 18 to 20 hyperthyroidism patients plus 17 patients who later progressed from hyperthyroidism to ophthalmopathy. The 100 or so discovery patients were randomly divided into training and test sets at a 7:3 ratio. What the authors observed across the whole study: Most expanded thyroid clonotypes with a frequency above 0.001 also appeared in blood, which suggests that blood repertoires may reflect the immune response in the thyroid. No statistical method was used to predetermine the sample size, and group allocation was not hidden from the investigators. In validation, the model predicted ophthalmopathy progression with about 71% sensitivity and 72.22% specificity; some 13 predicted patients were CT-confirmed with GO in a median of 6.5 months. Ophthalmopathy was separated from stable hyperthyroidism by the 13-signature model with about 90% sensitivity and around 81% specificity in cross-validation and with 80%/75% in the test set.

The CDR3 numbers 12 residues from cysteine through phenylalanine. Only the CDR3 DNA stays, 36 bases, in frame from base 1. Trimming at the junction amounts to 8 bases on V and 2 bases on J, and the germline ends lie 11 bases apart. CDR1 and CDR2 are read off the germline V gene as SQVTM and ANQGSEA. For repertoire sequencing, the TCR beta CDR3 regions were amplified from RNA transcripts. The first round was an RT-PCR using HTBI primers with the Qiagen OneStep RT-PCR kit, and this first round was followed by a second-round multiplex PCR, then size selection and purification. Sequencing of the libraries was carried out on an Illumina HiSeq2000 in paired-end mode with 100 bp reads. In the paper's pipeline: SOAPnuke was used to process the reads, removing any read that contained adapters or uncalled bases, had a mean Phred below 15, or lacked an exact match to the constant primer or identifier. COPE v1.2.5 was used to merge high-quality paired reads. Unique nucleotide sequences were defined as clonotypes and aligned to IMGT TRB V, D and J references using MiTCR v1.1. The analysis was limited to V-J combinations with a frequency above 0.0001, which together covered around 99% of the repertoires. For each V-J combination, a TCR clonal expansion and chaos score was defined as F50 clonal expansion divided by the chaos observed in the TCRdist matrix. Welch's t-statistics and random forest were used to reduce features to about a dozen V-J combinations, which were fed into a naive Bayes classifier. The Morisita-Horn index was used to measure how similar the thyroid and blood repertoires were. In TCRdb, the public reads were trimmed at Q25 with fastp and aligned with MiXCR, with productive beta chains retained. Records with the same CDR3 protein are collapsed into one entry carrying the most frequent genes and DNA. TCRdb, rather than the study authors, made the V and J calls. The sample has hundreds of thousands of distinct CDR3 sequences on record, approximately 22% of them singletons. More than 5.5% of the sample is in the top ten clones.

Stable hyperthyroidism was defined as no progression to ophthalmopathy within 18 months of follow-up. Hyperthyroidism patients were newly diagnosed, with disease duration under 2 months, and aged 18 to 65 years. Anyone with other autoimmune diseases, uncontrolled infections, pregnancy or lactation was excluded from the study. Clinical symptoms, serum thyroxine, TRAb, thyroid ultrasound and orbital computed tomography formed the basis of the diagnosis. PBMCs were isolated from more than 8 ml of fresh peripheral blood by Ficoll-Paque density gradient centrifugation. Trizol reagent was used to extract the total RNA, and its quality was then checked on an Agilent 2100 Bioanalyzer.

This clonotype was sampled from a woman aged 18-30 years with stable Graves' hyperthyroidism. Some clones in this sample may be carry-over from other donors' samples. Donor details come from another sample of the same person, matched by shared clones. The receptor chain draws on TRBV29-1 and TRBJ2-3; a tentative D match to TRBD2 spans 5 bases. The sample taken for sequencing was peripheral blood. Here the CDR3 is given as CSSSRDTDTQYF. The DNA reads as follows: TGCAGCTCCTCACGGGACACAGATACGCAGTATTTT.